The clone carrying this T cell receptor beta chain was picked up one time. Antigen unknown. Sequencing was performed with immunoSEQ multiplex PCR; in TCRdb, only in-frame clones are kept and a portion is missing. Of around 100,000 clones listed, 92% were seen once; the top ten hold 2.5% to 3.5%. This specimen belongs to a study of CD4+ T cells in melanoma. General study results and limits: A reported correlation linked neoantigen-specific CD4+ T cells to CD8+, macrophage and B cell function. In melanoma, neoantigen-specific CD4+ T cells reportedly differed in differentiation state.

This CDR3 has 16 residues. V shed 0 bases, J shed 2 bases, and the junction held 2 bases outside the gene matches. Germline V gives CDR1 SGHRS, CDR2 YFSETQ. This clonotype was obtained from a human donor with melanoma. Sequenced sample: peripheral blood. This chain links TRBV5-1 with TRBJ2-3; TRBD2 matches at 11 bases. The CDR3 DNA sequence: TGCGCCAGCAGCTTGGGTAGCGGGGGGGTCACAGATACGCAGTATTTT. Translated, it gives CASSLGSGGVTDTQYF.